This record looks at one TCR beta chain sequence and its context. An end of the junction does not agree with germline; a read error may underlie this. This CDR3 spans 16 amino acids. The germline CDR1 and CDR2 sequences are WNHNN and SYGVQD (reference sequence). The entry originates in a study of tumor and adjacent non-tumor tissue in lung cancer. The template was RNA from unsorted bulk tissue. The normal lung tissue was taken more than 3 cm from the tumor edge. Three rounds of nested PCR, following a modified ARM-PCR protocol, produced the TCRbeta library. TCRdb recomputed calls from the multiplex PCR reads with MiXCR, one row per CDR3 protein. The repertoire holds about 86,000 distinct CDR3 sequences, with under 80% as singletons.

The sequence was obtained from a woman aged 50 to 60 with non-small cell lung cancer. Material for sequencing was distant non-tumor lung tissue. The chain couples TRBV10-1 to TRBJ2-7; possibly TRBD2 for D (7 bases). The CDR3 nucleotides read TGTGCCAGCAGTGAGTCGACGGGGGGCCTGGGCTACGAACAGTACTTC. Translating gives CASSESTGGLGYEQYF.